This TCR beta chain stems from a study of cytomegalovirus exposure and HLA in healthy donors. Findings and caveats of the study: Presence/absence comparisons presumed near-even sequencing depth among donors.

Of note for this clone: Its matching antigen is unknown.

From germline, CDR1 is KGHSH and CDR2 LQKENI. The ends were cut back, 4 bases at V and 4 bases at J, with 8 bases in the middle. The CDR3 has 13 amino acids. The PCR made use of 60 Vbeta and 13 Jbeta primers. TCRdb's table, derived via immunoSEQ multiplex PCR, lists solely in-frame clones and lacks some. This repertoire shows some 140,000 clones, more than 75% found once; its top ten account for 5.6%. V gene TRBV18 combines with J gene TRBJ1-3; D perhaps matches TRBD1 (6 bases). The source is a woman aged 40 to 50 in good health and CMV-seropositive. The sample was PBMCs. In nucleotides, the CDR3 is TGTGCCAGCTCACGTGGACAGGGAAACACCATATATTTT. This encodes CASSRGQGNTIYF.